The 7 T cell receptor beta chains given below trace back to one sample, sequenced in a study of early T cells in non-severe SARS-CoV-2 infection. TCRdb re-derived calls from the 5' RACE reads in MiXCR, one entry per CDR3 protein. Among 69,000 or so distinct CDR3 sequences listed, about 4.6% were seen once. This material consisted of whole blood, taken at baseline. Receptors originate from an adult who was a healthcare worker with PCR-confirmed SARS-CoV-2 infection or an uninfected control (not recorded which). The donor label of this sample is uncertain.

This clonotype came up many times. The rearrangement uses TRBV11-3 and TRBJ2-6; D call uncertain. V lost 2 bases, J lost 4 bases, and 15 bases lay in between. This CDR3 has 17 residues. The germline gives CDR1 SGHNT, CDR2 YENEEA. CDR3 protein: CASSLRATTPGANVLTF. Here the CDR3 DNA reads TGTGCCAGCAGCTTACGGGCAACTACTCCCGGGGCCAACGTCCTGACTTTC.

In its sample, this clonotype was seen a few times. The V and J genes are TRBV5-1 and TRBJ2-7; a possible D gene is TRBD1 (5 bases). Trimming cost V 4 bases and J 0 bases, with 8 bases left between them. The germline CDR1 and CDR2 sequences are SGHRS and YFSETQ. The CDR3 length is 13 residues. DNA of the CDR3: TGCGCCAGCAGCGAGACAGTCTCCTACGAGCAGTACTTC. As protein: CASSETVSYEQYF.

This clonotype was counted ten times or more. V gene TRBV9 combines with J gene TRBJ2-1, with D tentatively TRBD2 (7 bases). Germline V gene sequence: CDR1 SGDLS, CDR2 YYNGEE. The CDR3 length is 15 residues. Trimming cost V 0 bases and J 4 bases, with 11 bases left between them. CDR3 amino acids: CASSVDRGAYNEQFF. The CDR3 nucleotides read TGTGCCAGCAGCGTAGACCGGGGGGCATACAATGAGCAGTTCTTC. Variable domain in full (rest from reference TRBV9 and TRBJ2-1): DSGVTQTPKHLITATGQRVTLRCSPRSGDLSVYWYQQSLDQGLQFLIQYYNGEERAKGNILERFSAQQFPDLHSELNLSSLELGDSALYFCASSVDRGAYNEQFFGPGTRLTVL.

This clonotype has a count of ten or more. This chain links TRBV6-1 with TRBJ1-1, with D possibly matching TRBD1 (5 bases). This CDR3 region has 12 residues. Germline V gene sequence: CDR1 MNHNS, CDR2 SASEGT. The V and J ends lost 2 bases and 12 bases respectively, with 13 bases between them. The CDR3 bases are TGTGCCAGCAGTGAATCAGGGTTTATAACTTTCTTT. Amino acids: CASSESGFITFF.

This clonotype was counted many times. This chain joins TRBV11-1 and TRBJ1-1; D is perhaps TRBD1 (6 bases). The CDR3 length is 12 residues. The germline V gene encodes CDR1 SGHAT and CDR2 FQDESV (reference sequence). V dropped 5 bases and J dropped 11 bases, with 15 bases sitting between them. The CDR3 region is CASSHRRGYAFF. The CDR3 DNA reads as TGTGCCAGCAGCCACCGCAGGGGTTATGCTTTCTTT.

The rearrangement links TRBV11-2 to TRBJ2-7; D is possibly TRBD1 (6 bases). CDR1 and CDR2 from the germline V gene are SGHAT and FQNNGV. The CDR3 totals 14 residues. Trimming took 3 bases from V and 4 from J, leaving 13 bases between them. The CDR3 DNA is TGTGCCAGCAGCTTGAGTGACAGGATTTACGAGCAGTACTTC. As protein: CASSLSDRIYEQYF.

This clonotype was seen at least ten times. The chain combines TRBV12-3 or TRBV12-4 with TRBJ2-1, with 9 bases matching TRBD1. This CDR3 has 16 amino acids. The ends lost 6 bases at V and 8 bases at J; junction bases unmatched: 14. CDR3 sequence: CASSLEVGTGIHEQFF. The CDR3 DNA reads TGTGCCAGCAGCCTAGAGGTCGGGACAGGGATCCATGAGCAGTTCTTC.